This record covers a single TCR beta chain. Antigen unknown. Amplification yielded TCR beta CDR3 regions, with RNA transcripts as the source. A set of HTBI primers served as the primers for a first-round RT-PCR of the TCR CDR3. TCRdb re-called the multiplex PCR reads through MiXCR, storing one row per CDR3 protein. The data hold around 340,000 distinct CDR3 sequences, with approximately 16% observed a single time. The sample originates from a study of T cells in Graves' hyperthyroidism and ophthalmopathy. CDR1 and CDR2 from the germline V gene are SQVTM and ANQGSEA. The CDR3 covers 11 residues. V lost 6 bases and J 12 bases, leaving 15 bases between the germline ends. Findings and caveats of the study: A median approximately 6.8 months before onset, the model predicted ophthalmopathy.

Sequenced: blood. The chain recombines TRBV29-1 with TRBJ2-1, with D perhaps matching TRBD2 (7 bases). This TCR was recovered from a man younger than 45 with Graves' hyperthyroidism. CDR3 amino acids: CSVPFRGGQFF. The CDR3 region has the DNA TGCAGCGTCCCCTTTAGGGGGGGGCAGTTCTTC.